These 18 T cell receptor beta chains came from one sample sequenced in a study of beta chain features in type 1 diabetes. Of the isolated RNA, all was reverse transcribed, and so the sequenced material was expressed TCRB transcripts. Produced via immunoSEQ multiplex PCR; TCRdb's table is partial and in-frame only. The table includes 240,000 or so clones, approximately 70% detected once. The sample was naive CD4+ T cells from blood. The receptors derive from a man aged 25 to 40 in good health.

This clone was found a few times. The chain recombines TRBV30 with TRBJ1-5, with D possibly being TRBD1 (5 bases). CDR3 length: 14 amino acids. Trimming removed 1 base from V and 3 bases from J, with 10 bases in between. Germline values: CDR1 GTSNPN, CDR2 SVGIG (reference sequence). The DNA of the CDR3 is TGTGCCTGGAGTGATTTACAGGTCAATCAGCCCCAGCATTTT. Translating gives CAWSDLQVNQPQHF.

The chain joins TRBV29-1 to TRBJ2-1, with TRBD2 matching over 9 bases. Germline loops: CDR1 SQVTM, CDR2 ANQGSEA. V trimming: 7 bases; J trimming: 3 bases; junction bases outside the gene matches: 10. The CDR3 is made up of 15 amino acids. The CDR3 sequence is CSAGPGSGSYNEQFF. The DNA of the CDR3 is TGCAGCGCCGGTCCGGGTAGCGGGAGCTACAATGAGCAGTTCTTC.

The chain is built from TRBV15 and TRBJ2-2; D may be TRBD2 (5 bases). The germline gives CDR1 LNHNV, CDR2 YYDKDF (reference sequence). The CDR3 sequence is 14 residues long. Trimming removed 1 base at V and 7 bases at J, with 10 bases between. DNA for the CDR3: TGTGCCACCAGCAGAGGTTTGGGGAGCGGGGAGCTGTTTTTT. Protein product: CATSRGLGSGELFF.

This clone was counted a few times. The V call is TRBV6-1, the J call TRBJ2-1; D uncertain. Per germline, CDR1 MNHNS and CDR2 SASEGT. V was pared by 0 bases and J by 0 bases, with 6 bases between. The CDR3 totals 15 residues. CDR3: CASSEARLSYNEQFF. CDR3 DNA: TGTGCCAGCAGTGAAGCGAGACTCTCCTACAATGAGCAGTTCTTC.

This clone was picked up one time. The chain combines TRBV2 with TRBJ2-5; tentatively, D is TRBD2 (5 bases). Germline-derived CDR1 and CDR2 are SNHLY and FYNNEI. CDR3 length: 12 amino acids. V lost 1 base and J lost 10, with 10 bases in between. This CDR3 reads CASSEGGRGQYF. The CDR3 bases are TGTGCCAGCAGTGAAGGGGGTCGGGGCCAGTACTTC.

As regards this clone: This CDR3 is also generated by other DNA sequences in the sample. The chain uses TRBV29-1 and TRBJ1-2, with D maybe TRBD1 (5 bases). The germline V gene encodes CDR1 SQVTM and CDR2 ANQGSEA. V lost 6 bases and J 2 bases, leaving 10 bases between the germline ends. The CDR3 is 12 amino acids. CDR3 DNA: TGCAGCGTCCTTGACAGAAACTATGGCTACACCTTC. Amino acids: CSVLDRNYGYTF.

The CDR3 DNA follows: TGTGCCAGCAGCCTAGGACGGACCAATCAAGAGACCCAGTACTTC. This sequence encodes CASSLGRTNQETQYF. The chain has TRBV11-2 and TRBJ2-5; D is ambiguous. V lost 5 bases, J lost 2 bases, and 15 bases lay in between. CDR1 SGHAT and CDR2 FQNNGV come from the germline V gene. CDR3 length: 15 amino acids.

The chain is built from TRBV7-2 and TRBJ2-3; D call uncertain. V shed 6 bases and J shed 6 bases, with 13 bases lying between them. CDR1 and CDR2 (germline): SGHTA, FQGNSA. CDR3 length: 13 residues. CDR3 nucleotides: TGTGCCAGCAGGTCAAGTGGTTGGGATACGCAGTATTTT. Its translation: CASRSSGWDTQYF.

The chain has TRBV9 and TRBJ2-1; 12 bases are shared with TRBD2. V lost 4 bases to trimming and J lost 6 bases; unmatched junction nucleotides: 11. Germline CDR1 reads SGDLS; CDR2 reads YYNGEE. There are 17 residues in the CDR3. The CDR3 DNA is TGTGCCAGCAGCTTGGGACTAGCGGGTGCAATAAGCAATGAGCAGTTCTTC. Its translation: CASSLGLAGAISNEQFF.

V is TRBV10-3 and J is TRBJ2-3; TRBD2 matches 8 bases. Trimming at V came to 3 bases and at J to 2 bases, leaving 7 bases not matched to a gene. The V gene's germline CDR1 is ENHRY and CDR2 SYGVKD. The CDR3 runs to 16 residues. The CDR3 bases are TGTGCCATCAGTGACCGAGTTAGCGGGGACACAGATACGCAGTATTTT. It encodes CAISDRVSGDTDTQYF.

J is TRBJ2-3 and V is TRBV4-3, with D maybe TRBD1 (5 bases). The V gene lost 1 base and the J gene lost 0 bases, with 11 bases spanning the gap. Germline assignment: CDR1 LGHNA and CDR2 YSLEER. The CDR3 extends over 16 amino acids. The CDR3 here is CASSQGSGASTDTQYF. As DNA, the CDR3 is TGCGCCAGCAGCCAAGGATCTGGGGCTAGCACAGATACGCAGTATTTT.

The chain uses TRBV30 and TRBJ2-1; D unclear. CDR3 length equals 11 residues. Trimming took off 7 bases at V and 2 bases at J, with 6 bases between the two ends. Germline assignment: CDR1 GTSNPN and CDR2 SVGIG (reference sequence). CDR3 coding DNA: TGTGCCTTAGGGACCTACAATGAGCAGTTCTTC. Protein: CALGTYNEQFF.

V is TRBV18 and J is TRBJ2-6; TRBD2 is a possible D gene (5 bases). Per the germline V gene, CDR1 is KGHSH and CDR2 is LQKENI. Trimming removed 10 bases at V and 4 bases at J, with 11 bases between. The CDR3 has 13 residues. The CDR3, as DNA: TGTGCCACCCGGGGTACCGGGGCCAACGTCCTGACTTTC. This gives the protein CATRGTGANVLTF.

This clone was seen only a few times. V usage is TRBV30 and J usage is TRBJ1-5; D gene ambiguous. Per germline, CDR1 GTSNPN and CDR2 SVGIG (reference sequence). V was clipped by 1 base and J by 7 bases, with 11 bases between them. The length of the CDR3 is 13 residues. For the CDR3, the DNA is TGTGCCTGGAGTGCAAGGGCAGGCCAGCCCCAGCATTTT. Residues: CAWSARAGQPQHF.

This clone occurred once. DNA of the CDR3: TGTGCCAGCAGCCTATGGACAGGAGAGACCCAGTACTTC. Its protein product is CASSLWTGETQYF. The rearrangement uses TRBV7-2 and TRBJ2-5, with 7 bases aligning to TRBD1. Germline CDR1 and CDR2: SGHTA and FQGNSA. The CDR3 consists of 13 residues. V lost 5 bases, J lost 4 bases, and 4 bases stayed unmatched.

V and J are TRBV28 and TRBJ1-2, with D possibly matching TRBD1 (6 bases). CDR3 length: 13 residues. Between the trimmed V and J ends, which lost 5 bases and 6 bases, there was a span of 13 bases. Per the germline V gene, CDR1 is MDHEN and CDR2 is SYDVKM. The CDR3 DNA sequence: TGTGCCAGCAGTCTGAGGACAGTGAATGGCTACACCTTC. Its protein product is CASSLRTVNGYTF.

This clone was observed a few times. V and J are TRBV29-1 and TRBJ1-1, with D possibly being TRBD1 (5 bases). This CDR3 contains 14 residues. V was clipped by 7 bases and J by 0 bases, with 15 bases between them. Germline V gene lookup returns CDR1 SQVTM and CDR2 ANQGSEA. Here the CDR3 reads CSAPGPGLNTEAFF. The CDR3 DNA sequence: TGCAGCGCCCCGGGACCAGGGTTGAACACTGAAGCTTTCTTT.

The chain couples TRBV29-1 to TRBJ2-1; D not certain. CDR3 length: 15 amino acids. The germline V gene has CDR1 SQVTM and CDR2 ANQGSEA. Deletions cut 1 base from V and 0 bases from J, with 10 bases between. As DNA, the CDR3 is TGCAGCGTTGAAGGGGAAGCGAGCTCCTACAATGAGCAGTTCTTC. As protein: CSVEGEASSYNEQFF.